This T cell receptor (beta chain) was observed in a study of T-cell memory formation after mild COVID-19. Findings of the study overall: There was no confirmation that second-wave clones peaking on day 37 were SARS-CoV-2 specific.

As to this clonotype: Its antigen is still unknown.

Trimming removed 2 bases from V and 2 bases from J, with 22 bases in between. The CDR3 is 18 residues long. Germline loops: CDR1 SGHTA, CDR2 FQGTGA. Each CDR3 protein is one row after TCRdb ran MiXCR on the 5' RACE reads. The sample has approximately 300,000 distinct CDR3 sequences; 8% to 9% are singletons. The receptor was isolated from a man between 18 and 35 years old who had mild COVID-19 (a few samples of this study predate the infection). Cell type and time point are not known. V gene TRBV7-3 combines with J gene TRBJ2-7; D is unresolved. The sequenced material came from PBMCs or a T cell subset sorted from them (not recorded which). The CDR3 spells CASSLAGDSHTLTYEQYF. In nucleotides, the CDR3 is TGTGCCAGCAGCTTAGCAGGTGATTCCCACACCTTAACCTACGAGCAGTACTTC.